A single sample is the source of the 28 T cell receptor beta chains below, sequenced in a study of molecular identifiers for immune sequencing clone quantification. TCRdb independently ran MiXCR on the PCR reads; one entry per CDR3 protein. Here the sample spans some 59,000 distinct CDR3 sequences, 25% being singletons. The sequenced sample was naive CD8+ T cells from blood, with Jurkat cell RNA spiked in. Subset indicated: FACS-sorted CD8+CD4-CCR7+CD45RA+ naive T cells. These receptor sequences come from a human donor in good health. Some libraries in this study had Jurkat cell RNA spiked in.

The rearrangement uses TRBV2 and TRBJ1-1, with D unclear. The length of the CDR3 is 16 residues. Germline loops: CDR1 SNHLY, CDR2 FYNNEI. V was clipped by 11 bases and J by 11 bases, with 33 bases between them. This chain's CDR3 is CARIPSLHPPPPAAFF. CDR3 nucleotides: TGTGCCCGCATCCCCTCCCTGCATCCCCCGCCCCCTGCCGCTTTCTTT.

This clonotype has ten or more counts. The rearrangement uses TRBV7-8 and TRBJ1-1; 7 nucleotides agree with TRBD1. The CDR3 sequence is 15 residues long. Trimming at V came to 1 base and at J to 5 bases, leaving 7 bases not matched to a gene. Germline V gene data show CDR1 as SGHVS and CDR2 as FQNEAQ. The CDR3 loop is CASSLEGGRRTEAFF. CDR3 DNA: TGTGCCAGCAGCTTAGAAGGGGGCCGGAGAACTGAAGCTTTCTTT.

With respect to this clonotype: Just one base apart from a much larger clone, this may be a read error. No conserved phenylalanine or tryptophan ends this CDR3, so it is likely a read error. The DNA is left out, because the CDR3 cannot be placed on it with certainty; the CDR3 is given as TCRdb lists it. This chain joins TRBV4-2 and TRBJ1-1; the DNA was not used to check the table's D call, TRBD1. Inclusive of both ends, the CDR3 amounts to 11 amino acids. Germline CDR1 is LGHNA and CDR2 is YNFKEQ. The CDR3 sequence: CAGSQDADRAV.

The table lists this clonotype with many counts. CDR3 DNA sequence: TGTGCCAGCAGCCAAGTTTTAGCGAGTTACCAAGAGACCCAGTACTTC. This encodes CASSQVLASYQETQYF. The chain joins TRBV3-1 to TRBJ2-5, with D perhaps TRBD2 (5 bases). With 1 base removed from V and 0 bases from J, the gap between germline ends came to 12 bases. The CDR3 contains 16 residues. Germline V gives CDR1 LGHDT, CDR2 YNNKEL (reference sequence).

J is TRBJ2-6 and V is TRBV9; 9 bases line up with TRBD1. The CDR3 length is 18 residues. The germline V gene encodes CDR1 SGDLS and CDR2 YYNGEE. V lost 4 bases, J lost 0 bases, and 8 bases stayed unmatched. The CDR3 sequence is CASSPRQGGLSGANVLTF. CDR3 in DNA: TGTGCCAGCAGCCCAAGACAGGGGGGACTCTCTGGGGCCAACGTCCTGACTTTC. The variable domain in full, with the rest retrieved from reference TRBV9 and TRBJ2-6, is DSGVTQTPKHLITATGQRVTLRCSPRSGDLSVYWYQQSLDQGLQFLIQYYNGEERAKGNILERFSAQQFPDLHSELNLSSLELGDSALYFCASSPRQGGLSGANVLTFGAGSRLTVL.

This clonotype was observed at least ten times. The chain uses TRBV4-1 and TRBJ2-2, with D perhaps TRBD2 (5 bases). This CDR3 is 16 amino acids long. The V and J ends lost 0 bases and 4 bases respectively, with 12 bases between them. Germline V gene lookup returns CDR1 MGHRA and CDR2 YSYEKL. Written as DNA, the CDR3 is TGCGCCAGCAGCCAAGAAGGCTCGGGGTTCACCGGGGAGCTGTTTTTT. It encodes CASSQEGSGFTGELFF.

This clonotype has only a few counts. This chain joins TRBV4-1 and TRBJ2-7; 8 bases line up with TRBD2. CDR1 and CDR2 (germline): MGHRA, YSYEKL. The trim removed 2 bases at V and 6 bases at J, leaving 6 bases unmatched. This CDR3 is built from 14 residues. Here the CDR3 DNA reads TGCGCCAGCAGCCAAACCAGCGGGGGCGGCGAGCAGTACTTC. This codes for CASSQTSGGGEQYF.

In its sample, this clonotype was seen many times. J is TRBJ2-6 and V is TRBV6-5, with D unclear. Looked up from germline, CDR1 is MNHEY and CDR2 is SVGAGI. Between the trimmed V and J ends, which lost 5 bases and 0 bases, there was a span of 14 bases. The CDR3 has 17 amino acids. The CDR3 coding sequence is TGTGCCAGCAGTAGTTGGGCCGAAATCTCTGGGGCCAACGTCCTGACTTTC. It translates to CASSSWAEISGANVLTF.

In this sample, this clonotype turned up many times. The rearrangement uses TRBV4-1 and TRBJ2-3, with 12 positions matching TRBD2. V shed 1 base, J shed 5 bases, and the junction held 19 bases outside the gene matches. CDR1 is MGHRA, CDR2 YSYEKL, per germline. CDR3 size: 21 residues. The CDR3 region has the DNA TGCGCCAGCAGCCAAGTTTCGAGGACTAGCGGGGAAAACAAAGAGGGAGATACGCAGTATTTT. Translation: CASSQVSRTSGENKEGDTQYF.

Concerning this clonotype itself: A read error may explain this, as a much larger clone is one base away. J is TRBJ2-1 and V is TRBV7-9, with TRBD2 matching over 11 bases. The CDR3 contains 16 residues. Germline lookup yields CDR1 SEHNR and CDR2 FQNEAQ (reference sequence). In DNA form, the CDR3 reads TGTGCCAGCAGCAGCGGACTAGCGGGTTCCTACAATGAGCTGTTCTTC. Its translation: CASSSGLAGSYNELFF.

This clonotype was observed many times. The gene calls are TRBV2 and TRBJ2-1; TRBD1 agrees at 7 bases. Germline-derived CDR1 and CDR2 are SNHLY and FYNNEI. The CDR3 consists of 18 residues. Trimming cost V 8 bases and J 5 bases; bases outside gene matches: 21. CDR3 in amino acids: CASGAAGGVQPNDNEQFF. The CDR3, as DNA: TGTGCCAGCGGGGCGGCAGGGGGAGTTCAGCCGAATGACAATGAGCAGTTCTTC. Complete variable domain (other parts from reference TRBV2 and TRBJ2-1): EPEVTQTPSHQVTQMGQEVILRCVPISNHLYFYWYRQILGQKVEFLVSFYNNEISEKSEIFDDQFSVERPDGSNFTLKIRSTKLEDSAMYFCASGAAGGVQPNDNEQFFGPGTRLTVL.

At least ten counts were recorded for this clonotype. The chain employs TRBV20-1 and TRBJ1-2, with D possibly TRBD1 on 5 matching bases. Between the trimmed V and J ends, which lost 6 bases and 5 bases, there was a span of 19 bases. The CDR3 runs 14 residues. CDR1 is DFQATT and CDR2 is SNEGSKA in the germline V gene (reference sequence). CDR3 amino acids: CSAPGPFTAYGYTF. In DNA form, the CDR3 reads TGCAGTGCGCCGGGACCTTTTACCGCTTATGGCTACACCTTC.

This clonotype has a count of ten or more. This chain uses TRBV27 with TRBJ2-1, with 7 nucleotides matching TRBD1. Germline trimming cut 3 bases from V and 7 bases from J; bases unmatched to any gene: 6. The CDR3 is 14 amino acids. Per the germline V gene, CDR1 is MNHEY and CDR2 is SMNVEV (reference sequence). As DNA, the CDR3 is TGTGCCAGCAGTTTCGGAAGCAGGGGGAATGAGCAGTTCTTC. Translation: CASSFGSRGNEQFF.

This clonotype was recorded many times. This chain links TRBV29-1 with TRBJ2-7, with TRBD2 identical over 11 bases. The germline V gene has CDR1 SQVTM and CDR2 ANQGSEA. This CDR3 contains 17 residues. V shed 8 bases, J shed 5 bases, and the junction held 20 bases outside the gene matches. CDR3 sequence (DNA): TGCAGCACCCGAACAAGACTAGCGGGGAACCTAAATGACGAGCAGTACTTC. This translates into CSTRTRLAGNLNDEQYF.

This clonotype was seen at least ten times. The V and J genes are TRBV27 and TRBJ1-1, with D possibly being TRBD1 (6 bases). Trimming took off 8 bases at V and 1 base at J, with 8 bases between the two ends. CDR3 length: 12 residues. The germline gives CDR1 MNHEY, CDR2 SMNVEV (reference sequence). The CDR3 region is CASADRNTEAFF. CDR3 bases: TGTGCCAGCGCGGACAGGAACACTGAAGCTTTCTTT.

In regard to this clonotype: This may stem from a read error, because a much larger clone lies one nucleotide away. The CDR3 DNA is TGCAGTGCTCGGGAGGGACCGGGGGCAGATACGCAGTATTTT. Translating it yields CSAREGPGADTQYF. J is TRBJ2-3 and V is TRBV20-1, with 8 bases aligning to TRBD2. The V and J ends lost 5 bases and 4 bases, in that order; junction bases with no gene match: 8. The CDR3 extends over 14 amino acids. Germline V gene data show CDR1 as DFQATT and CDR2 as SNEGSKA (reference sequence).

The sample holds a few counts of this clonotype. The gene calls are TRBV7-9 and TRBJ2-7; 8 bases are a match to TRBD2. With V trimmed by 3 bases and J by 4 bases, 8 bases remained unmatched. The CDR3 is made up of 15 amino acids. Per the germline V gene, CDR1 is SEHNR and CDR2 is FQNEAQ (reference sequence). This CDR3 reads CASSFAGGPAYEQYF. CDR3 DNA: TGTGCCAGCAGCTTCGCGGGGGGACCGGCGTACGAGCAGTACTTC.

This clonotype has just one count. A much larger clone differs by one base, so this may be a read error. The chain joins TRBV16 to TRBJ1-1, with D possibly TRBD1 on 5 matching bases. Germline loops: CDR1 KGHSY, CDR2 FQNENV. There are 15 residues in the CDR3. Trimming took 0 bases from V and 5 from J, leaving 13 bases between them. CDR3: CASSQSLGGVTEAFF. The DNA for the CDR3 is TGTGCCAGCAGCCAATCACTTGGAGGGGTGACTGAAGCTTTCTTT.

The table lists this clonotype with many counts. The chain uses TRBV6-4 and TRBJ1-2, with 7 bases lining up with TRBD1. The V gene end was trimmed by 4 bases and the J gene end by 0 bases; junction bases not matched to a gene: 5. Germline values: CDR1 MRHNA, CDR2 SNTAGT. This CDR3 is 15 amino acids long. The CDR3 reads CASSGWTGANYGYTF. The CDR3 DNA reads as TGTGCCAGCAGTGGTTGGACAGGAGCTAACTATGGCTACACCTTC.

About this clonotype: A much larger clone lies one base from this, so it may be a read error. The rearrangement joins TRBV30 to TRBJ1-1, with D unresolved. Germline V gene lookup returns CDR1 GTSNPN and CDR2 SVGIG (reference sequence). The CDR3 length is 12 residues. In DNA, the CDR3 is TGTGACTGGAACAGTTGGAGCTCTGAAGCTTTCTTT. Translated, it gives CDWNSWSSEAFF.

This clonotype was detected only a few times. CDR3: CAAGQPNQPQHF. The CDR3 region has the DNA TGTGCCGCGGGACAGCCCAATCAGCCCCAGCATTTT. The chain recombines TRBV19 with TRBJ1-5; 7 nucleotides agree with TRBD1. CDR1 LNHDA and CDR2 SQIVND come from the germline V gene (reference sequence). The length of the CDR3 is 12 residues. The junction had 4 bases not matched to a gene; V was cut back by 11 bases and J by 3 bases. The whole variable domain, filled in from reference TRBV19 and TRBJ1-5, reads DGGITQSPKYLFRKEGQNVTLSCEQNLNHDAMYWYRQDPGQGLRLIYYSQIVNDFQKGDIAEGYSVSREKKESFPLTVTSAQKNPTAFYLCAAGQPNQPQHFGDGTRLSIL.

This clonotype was picked up a small number of times. V usage is TRBV20-1 and J usage is TRBJ1-3; D is unclear. Germline-derived CDR1 and CDR2 are DFQATT and SNEGSKA (reference sequence). This CDR3 spans 12 amino acids. Trimming took 4 bases from V and 3 from J, leaving 7 bases between them. CDR3 coding DNA: TGCAGTGCTAACGGCTTTGGAAACACCATATATTTT. Its translation is CSANGFGNTIYF.

This clonotype was counted ten times or more. As DNA, the CDR3 is TGTGCCAGCAGTTTATCTCCCCGAGATACGCAGTATTTT. Protein product: CASSLSPRDTQYF. The genes are TRBV28 and TRBJ2-3; the D is unclear. The V end lost 1 base, the J end lost 5 bases, and 7 bases lay between the germline ends. The V gene's germline CDR1 is MDHEN and CDR2 SYDVKM. This CDR3 has 13 amino acids.

This clonotype was found many times. This chain uses TRBV7-9 with TRBJ2-2, with unresolved D. The V gene lost 4 bases and the J gene lost 9 bases, with 9 bases spanning the gap. Germline V gene sequence: CDR1 SEHNR, CDR2 FQNEAQ (reference sequence). The CDR3 is 12 amino acids. The CDR3 nucleotides are TGTGCCAGCAGCTGGGGTCAACGGGAGCTGTTTTTT. As protein: CASSWGQRELFF.

This clonotype was found many times. The chain is built from TRBV7-9 and TRBJ2-2; 9 bases agree with TRBD2. Germline V gene data show CDR1 as SEHNR and CDR2 as FQNEAQ (reference sequence). Germline trimming cut 5 bases from V and 5 bases from J; bases unmatched to any gene: 12. This CDR3 comprises 17 residues. CDR3 nucleotides: TGTGCCAGCAGCAATCCAGTTAGCGGGGGAGGAACCGGGGAGCTGTTTTTT. This codes for CASSNPVSGGGTGELFF.

This clonotype was detected many times. CDR3 loop: CASSQGSGEDIQYF. In nucleotides, the CDR3 is TGTGCCAGCAGCCAAGGTTCAGGGGAGGACATTCAGTACTTC. The chain recombines TRBV3-1 with TRBJ2-4; either TRBD1 or TRBD2 may fit D (6 bases each). This CDR3 is built from 14 residues. Germline CDR1 and CDR2: LGHDT and YNNKEL (reference sequence). Trimming cost V 1 base and J 8 bases, with 12 bases left between them.

The table lists this clonotype with a few counts. Mismatch with germline at one junction end may stem from a read error. The CDR3 coding sequence is TGTGCCAGCAGTTTCTCTGGGAGGGCGGCAAACACTCAGTACTTC. Protein: CASSFSGRAANTQYF. V gene TRBV28 combines with J gene TRBJ2-4, with 7 bases identical to TRBD2. This CDR3 is built from 15 residues. The germline V gene has CDR1 MDHEN and CDR2 SYDVKM.

This clonotype came up a few times. The chain is built from TRBV27 and TRBJ1-6; possible D gene TRBD1, 6 bases. CDR1 is MNHEY and CDR2 is SMNVEV in the germline V gene (reference sequence). This CDR3 has 14 amino acids. V was shortened by 11 bases and J by 6 bases, with 17 bases between the two germline ends. Here the CDR3 DNA reads TGTGCCTCCCGCCCCGGCAGGGGTAATTCACCCCTCCACTTT. Its protein product is CASRPGRGNSPLHF.